The 14 T cell receptor beta chains below all came from one sample that was sequenced in a study of CD8+ T cells in alopecia areata listed by TCRdb under 2018. Libraries were prepared through the immunoSEQ multiplex PCR assay. For TCR sequencing, RNA was extracted from every sample and reverse transcribed into cDNA to serve as template. The immuneACCESS repertoire file appears here via TCRdb, limited to in-frame rearrangements. These files lack a portion of the clones; in checked studies, under half of the deficit traces to unresolved V genes, and the cause of the others is not known. The sample table lists about 140,000 clones, approximately 50% of them with a count of one. The ten top clones hold 0.95% to 1% of the sample. The time point label, read with the paper, signifies: baseline before oral tofacitinib. Source: CD4+ T cells sorted from blood, taken at week 0. The receptor source for this set is a human donor with alopecia areata.

In this sample, this clone turned up a few times. The chain has TRBV6-1 and TRBJ2-2; 7 bases align to TRBD1. Germline V gene data show CDR1 as MNHNS and CDR2 as SASEGT. The V gene end was trimmed by 7 bases and the J gene end by 1 base; junction bases not matched to a gene: 3. CDR3 size: 14 residues. The CDR3 spells CASKTGRNTGELFF. CDR3 DNA: TGTGCCAGCAAGACAGGGAGGAACACCGGGGAGCTGTTTTTT.

The chain links TRBV10-3 to TRBJ2-7; the D is unclear. The CDR3 extends over 11 amino acids. The germline V and J ends were trimmed by 6 bases and 3 bases, with 6 bases remaining between them. The V gene's germline CDR1 is ENHRY and CDR2 SYGVKD. The CDR3 coding sequence is TGTGCCATCAGCCAGGACTACGAGCAGTACTTC. Residues: CAISQDYEQYF.

V and J are TRBV4-2 and TRBJ2-1, with 8 bases matching TRBD2. The V gene's germline CDR1 is LGHNA and CDR2 YNFKEQ. J gave up 0 bases and V 3 bases, and 7 bases lay outside the gene matches. CDR3 length: 17 residues. The DNA for the CDR3 is TGTGCCAGCAGCCAGGTTAGCGGGGCTAGCTCCTACAATGAGCAGTTCTTC. Its protein product is CASSQVSGASSYNEQFF.

The chain is built from TRBV5-1 and TRBJ2-5; D gene uncertain. Between the trimmed V and J ends, which lost 0 bases and 2 bases, there was a span of 5 bases. The CDR3 spans 13 residues. CDR1 is SGHRS and CDR2 is YFSETQ in the germline V gene. The CDR3 nucleotides are TGCGCCAGCAGCTTGGATGTACAAGAGACCCAGTACTTC. It translates to CASSLDVQETQYF.

This chain joins TRBV7-2 and TRBJ1-4; D gene ambiguous. CDR1 SGHTA and CDR2 FQGNSA come from the germline V gene. The CDR3 contains 14 residues. The V and J ends lost 2 bases and 6 bases respectively, with 10 bases between them. CDR3 protein: CASSLSGAHEKLFF. CDR3 nucleotides: TGTGCCAGCAGCTTATCGGGAGCGCATGAAAAACTGTTTTTT.

The chain employs TRBV5-1 and TRBJ2-7, with 7 bases that match TRBD2. The CDR3 sequence is 16 residues long. CDR1 is SGHRS, CDR2 YFSETQ, per germline. V gave up 0 bases and J gave up 5 bases; unmatched junction bases: 11. The DNA of the CDR3 is TGCGCCAGCAGCTTGGGGCGGGGGAGGAAGATCGACGAGCAGTACTTC. It encodes CASSLGRGRKIDEQYF.

The chain recombines TRBV19 with TRBJ2-7, with 7 bases identical to TRBD2. The germline gives CDR1 LNHDA, CDR2 SQIVND (reference sequence). The V segment lost 5 bases and the J segment 0 bases; nucleotides outside the gene matches: 7. This CDR3 has 15 residues. The CDR3 is CASSDLGGSSYEQYF. The CDR3 coding sequence is TGTGCCAGTAGTGATCTCGGCGGGAGCTCCTACGAGCAGTACTTC.

The chain employs TRBV18 and TRBJ2-2; no firm D call. The CDR3 length is 16 residues. The germline V gene encodes CDR1 KGHSH and CDR2 LQKENI. Trimming removed 1 base from V and 1 base from J, with 10 bases in between. The CDR3 protein is CASSPQGVVNTGELFF. In DNA form, the CDR3 reads TGTGCCAGCTCACCACAGGGCGTCGTGAACACCGGGGAGCTGTTTTTT. The entire variable domain, with the rest obtained from reference TRBV18 and TRBJ2-2, is as follows: NAGVMQNPRHLVRRRGQEARLRCSPMKGHSHVYWYRQLPEEGLKFMVYLQKENIIDESGMPKERFSAEFPKEGPSILRIQQVVRGDSAAYFCASSPQGVVNTGELFFGEGSRLTVL.

The V and J genes are TRBV30 and TRBJ2-5, with D perhaps TRBD1 (7 bases). V lost 0 bases and J 5 bases, leaving 16 bases between the germline ends. Germline V gene data show CDR1 as GTSNPN and CDR2 as SVGIG (reference sequence). The CDR3 runs to 15 residues. The CDR3 region is CAWSVGGRGRETQYF. CDR3 in DNA: TGTGCCTGGAGTGTAGGAGGCAGGGGGAGGGAGACCCAGTACTTC.

This chain joins TRBV7-9 and TRBJ1-5; 8 bases agree with TRBD1. CDR1 is SEHNR and CDR2 is FQNEAQ in the germline V gene (reference sequence). This CDR3 has 16 amino acids. The ends lost 6 bases at V and 6 bases at J; junction bases unmatched: 13. CDR3 DNA sequence: TGTGCCAGCAGTCAATCCGGGACAGGAATAACTCAGCCCCAGCATTTT. This sequence encodes CASSQSGTGITQPQHF. Full variable domain (missing parts from reference TRBV7-9 and TRBJ1-5): DTGVSQNPRHKITKRGQNVTFRCDPISEHNRLYWYRQTLGQGPEFLTYFQNEAQLEKSRLLSDRFSAERPKGSFSTLEIQRTEQGDSAMYLCASSQSGTGITQPQHFGDGTRLSIL.

The J gene is TRBJ2-1, the V gene TRBV4-1; 8 bases align to TRBD2. Germline V gene data show CDR1 as MGHRA and CDR2 as YSYEKL. The CDR3 length is 16 residues. With V trimmed by 1 base and J by 4 bases, 6 bases remained unmatched. The CDR3 nucleotides are TGCGCCAGCAGCCAAGCTCTGCGGGAGGCTTACAATGAGCAGTTCTTC. Translation gives CASSQALREAYNEQFF.

A word on this clone: A read error is likely, as this CDR3 ends without the conserved phenylalanine or tryptophan. The rearrangement links TRBV7-8 to TRBJ1-1; D is perhaps TRBD1 (5 bases). The CDR3 runs to 13 residues. The germline V and J ends were trimmed by 5 bases and 1 base, with 8 bases remaining between them. CDR1 and CDR2 from the germline V gene are SGHVS and FQNEAQ. For the CDR3, the DNA is TGTGCCAGCAGCAGGGGACGGAACACTGAAGCTTTCTCT. It is translated as CASSRGRNTEAFS.

This clone appeared a single time. V usage is TRBV5-1 and J usage is TRBJ2-1; perhaps TRBD1 as D (5 bases). V was cut by 1 base and J by 6 bases, with 11 bases left in between. Germline CDR1 reads SGHRS; CDR2 reads YFSETQ. CDR3 size: 14 residues. The CDR3, as DNA: TGCGCCAGCAGCTTGTATGTTCAGGGCAATGAGCAGTTCTTC. Its protein product is CASSLYVQGNEQFF.

The chain joins TRBV27 to TRBJ1-5, with a weak D call TRBD1 (5 bases). The germline V gene has CDR1 MNHEY and CDR2 SMNVEV (reference sequence). V lost 5 bases and J lost 7, with 12 bases in between. There are 13 residues in the CDR3. CDR3 coding DNA: TGTGCCAGCAGTCCTATTAGGGGACAGCCCCAGCATTTT. It codes for CASSPIRGQPQHF.